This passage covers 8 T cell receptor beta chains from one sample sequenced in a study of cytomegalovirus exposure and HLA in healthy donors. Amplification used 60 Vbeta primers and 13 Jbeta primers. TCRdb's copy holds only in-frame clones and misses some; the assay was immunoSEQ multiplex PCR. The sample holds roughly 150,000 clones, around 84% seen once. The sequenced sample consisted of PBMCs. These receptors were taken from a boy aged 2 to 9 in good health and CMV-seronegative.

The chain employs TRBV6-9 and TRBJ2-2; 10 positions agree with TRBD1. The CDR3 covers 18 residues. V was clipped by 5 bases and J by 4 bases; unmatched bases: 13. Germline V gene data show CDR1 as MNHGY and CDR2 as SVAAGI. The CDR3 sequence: CASSRRTGGTGGTGELFF. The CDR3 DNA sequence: TGTGCCAGCAGTAGACGGACAGGGGGGACCGGGGGCACCGGGGAGCTGTTTTTT.

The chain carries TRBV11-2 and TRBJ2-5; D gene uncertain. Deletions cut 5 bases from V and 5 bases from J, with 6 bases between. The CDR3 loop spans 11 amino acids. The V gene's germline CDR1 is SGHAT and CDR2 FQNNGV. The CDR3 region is CASSTRETQYF. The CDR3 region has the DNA TGTGCCAGCAGCACCAGGGAGACCCAGTACTTC.

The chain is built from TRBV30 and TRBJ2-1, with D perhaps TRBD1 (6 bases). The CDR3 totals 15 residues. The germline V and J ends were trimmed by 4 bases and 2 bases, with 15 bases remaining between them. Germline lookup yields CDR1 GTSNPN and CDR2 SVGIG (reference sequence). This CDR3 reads CAWIQRTAAYNEQFF. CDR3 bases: TGTGCCTGGATTCAAAGGACAGCCGCCTACAATGAGCAGTTCTTC.

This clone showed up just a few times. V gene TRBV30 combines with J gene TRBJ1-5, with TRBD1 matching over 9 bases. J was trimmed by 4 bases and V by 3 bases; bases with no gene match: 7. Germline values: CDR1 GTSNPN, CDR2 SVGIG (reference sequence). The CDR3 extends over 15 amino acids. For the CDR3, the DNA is TGTGCCTGGAGCCTTTGGGACAGGGTGAATCAGCCCCAGCATTTT. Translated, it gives CAWSLWDRVNQPQHF. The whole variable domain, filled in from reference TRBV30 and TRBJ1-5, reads SQTIHQWPATLVQPVGSPLSLECTVEGTSNPNLYWYRQAAGRGLQLLFYSVGIGQISSEVPQNLSASRPQDRQFILSSKKLLLSDSGFYLCAWSLWDRVNQPQHFGDGTRLSIL.

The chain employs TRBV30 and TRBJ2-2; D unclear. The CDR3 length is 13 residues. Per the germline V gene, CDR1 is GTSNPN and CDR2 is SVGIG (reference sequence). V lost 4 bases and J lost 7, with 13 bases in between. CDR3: CAWNLDVGGELFF. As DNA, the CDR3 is TGTGCCTGGAACTTAGATGTCGGCGGGGAGCTGTTTTTT.

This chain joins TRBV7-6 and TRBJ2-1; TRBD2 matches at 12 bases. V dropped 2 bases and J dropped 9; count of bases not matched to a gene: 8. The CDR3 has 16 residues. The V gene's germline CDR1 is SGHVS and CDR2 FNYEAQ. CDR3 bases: TGTGCCAGCAGCTTAAAAGCTAGCGGGGGGGCCGGTGAGCAGTTCTTC. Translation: CASSLKASGGAGEQFF. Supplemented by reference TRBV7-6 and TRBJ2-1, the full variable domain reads GAGVSQSPRYKVTKRGQDVALRCDPISGHVSLYWYRQALGQGPEFLTYFNYEAQQDKSGLPNDRFSAERPEGSISTLTIQRTEQRDSAMYRCASSLKASGGAGEQFFGPGTRLTVL.

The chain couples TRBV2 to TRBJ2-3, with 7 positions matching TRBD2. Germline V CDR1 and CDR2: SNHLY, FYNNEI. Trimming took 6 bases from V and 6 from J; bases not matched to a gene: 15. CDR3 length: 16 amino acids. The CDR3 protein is CASSLGLSEASDTQYF. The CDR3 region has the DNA TGTGCCAGCAGCCTGGGACTATCGGAGGCGTCCGATACGCAGTATTTT.

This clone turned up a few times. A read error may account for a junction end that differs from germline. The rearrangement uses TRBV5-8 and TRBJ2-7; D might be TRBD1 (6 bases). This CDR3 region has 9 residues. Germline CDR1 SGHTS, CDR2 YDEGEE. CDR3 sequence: CASSFGQGF. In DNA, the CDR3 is TGTGCCAGCAGCTTCGGGCAGGGGTTC.